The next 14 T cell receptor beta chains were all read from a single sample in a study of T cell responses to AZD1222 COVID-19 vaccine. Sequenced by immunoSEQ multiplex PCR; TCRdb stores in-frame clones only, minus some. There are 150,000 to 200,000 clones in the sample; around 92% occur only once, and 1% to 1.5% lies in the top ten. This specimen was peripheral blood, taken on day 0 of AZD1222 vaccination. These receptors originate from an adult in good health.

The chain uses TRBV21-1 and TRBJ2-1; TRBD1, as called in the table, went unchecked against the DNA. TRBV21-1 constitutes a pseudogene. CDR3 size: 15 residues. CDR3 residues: CASSKGRGGNNEQFF. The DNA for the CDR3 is TGTGCCAGCAGCAAAGGGAGAGGGGGCAACAATGAGCAGTTCTTC.

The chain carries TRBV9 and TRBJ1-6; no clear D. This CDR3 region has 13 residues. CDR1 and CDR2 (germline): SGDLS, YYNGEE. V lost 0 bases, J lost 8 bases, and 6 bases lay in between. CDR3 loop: CASSVGLDSPLHF. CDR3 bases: TGTGCCAGCAGCGTAGGTCTGGATTCACCCCTCCACTTT.

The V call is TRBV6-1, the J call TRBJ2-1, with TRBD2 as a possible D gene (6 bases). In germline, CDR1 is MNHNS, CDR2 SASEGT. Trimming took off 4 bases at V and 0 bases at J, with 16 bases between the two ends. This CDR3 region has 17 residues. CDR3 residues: CASSGRGTLSSYNEQFF. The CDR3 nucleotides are TGTGCCAGCAGTGGACGAGGGACTTTAAGCTCCTACAATGAGCAGTTCTTC.

This CDR3 is CASTEDSLRAEAFF. The CDR3 nucleotides are TGTGCCAGCACCGAGGACAGTTTGAGAGCTGAAGCTTTCTTT. The chain joins TRBV21-1 to TRBJ1-1; TRBD1 reflects the table's D call only, with no check against the DNA. TRBV21-1 is a pseudogene locus. This CDR3 has 14 residues.

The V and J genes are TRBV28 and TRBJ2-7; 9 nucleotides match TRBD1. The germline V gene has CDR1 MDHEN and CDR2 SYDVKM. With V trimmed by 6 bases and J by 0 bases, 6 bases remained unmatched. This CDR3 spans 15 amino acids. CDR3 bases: TGTGCCAGCAGGGACCTGGGACAGGGCTCCTACGAGCAGTACTTC. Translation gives CASRDLGQGSYEQYF.

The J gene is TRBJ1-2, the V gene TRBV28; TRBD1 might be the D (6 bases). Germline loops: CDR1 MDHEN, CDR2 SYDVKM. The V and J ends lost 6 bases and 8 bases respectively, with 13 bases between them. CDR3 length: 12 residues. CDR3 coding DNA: TGTGCCAGCAGCACGGGGGCTCAAGGCTACACCTTC. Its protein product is CASSTGAQGYTF.

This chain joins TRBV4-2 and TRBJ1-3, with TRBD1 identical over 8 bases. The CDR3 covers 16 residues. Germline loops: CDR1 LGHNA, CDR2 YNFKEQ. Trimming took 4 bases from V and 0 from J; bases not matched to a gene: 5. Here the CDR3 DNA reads TGTGCCAGCAGCCCCGGGACAGGACCCTCTGGAAACACCATATATTTT. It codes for CASSPGTGPSGNTIYF.

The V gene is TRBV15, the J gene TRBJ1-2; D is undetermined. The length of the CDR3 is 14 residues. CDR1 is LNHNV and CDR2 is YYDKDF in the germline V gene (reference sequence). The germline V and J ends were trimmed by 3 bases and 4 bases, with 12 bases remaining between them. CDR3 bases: TGTGCCACCAGCAGGAGTGCGGAAGGCTATGGCTACACCTTC. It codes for CATSRSAEGYGYTF.

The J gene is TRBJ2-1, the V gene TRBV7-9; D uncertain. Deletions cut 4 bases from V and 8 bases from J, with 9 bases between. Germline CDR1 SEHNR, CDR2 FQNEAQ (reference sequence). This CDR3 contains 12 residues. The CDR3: CASSSRYDEQFF. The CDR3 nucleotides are TGTGCCAGCAGCTCCCGTTACGATGAGCAGTTCTTC.

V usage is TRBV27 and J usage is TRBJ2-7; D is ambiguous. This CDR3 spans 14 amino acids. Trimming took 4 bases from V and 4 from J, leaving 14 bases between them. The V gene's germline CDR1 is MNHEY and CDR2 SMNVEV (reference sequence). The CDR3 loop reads CASSSRLNPYEQYF. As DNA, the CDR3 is TGTGCCAGCAGTTCACGGCTGAACCCATACGAGCAGTACTTC.

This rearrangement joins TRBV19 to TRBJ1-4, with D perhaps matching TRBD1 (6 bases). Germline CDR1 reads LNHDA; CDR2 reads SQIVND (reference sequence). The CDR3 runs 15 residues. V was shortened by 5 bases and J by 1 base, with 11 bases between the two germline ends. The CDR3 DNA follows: TGTGCCAGTAGTGCCCGGACAGTAACTAATGAAAAACTGTTTTTT. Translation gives CASSARTVTNEKLFF.

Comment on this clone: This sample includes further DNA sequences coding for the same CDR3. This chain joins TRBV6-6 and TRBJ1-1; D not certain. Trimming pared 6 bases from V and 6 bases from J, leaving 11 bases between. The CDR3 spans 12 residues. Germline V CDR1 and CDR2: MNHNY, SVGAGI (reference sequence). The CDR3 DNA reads TGTGCCAGCAGCCCCACGGGTGCTGAAGCTTTCTTT. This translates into CASSPTGAEAFF.

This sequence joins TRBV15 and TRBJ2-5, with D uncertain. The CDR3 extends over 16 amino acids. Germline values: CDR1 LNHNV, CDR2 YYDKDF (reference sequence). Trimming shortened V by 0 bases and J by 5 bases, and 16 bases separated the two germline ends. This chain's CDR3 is CATSRDEPYREETQYF. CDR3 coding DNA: TGTGCCACCAGCAGAGACGAGCCCTACAGAGAGGAGACCCAGTACTTC. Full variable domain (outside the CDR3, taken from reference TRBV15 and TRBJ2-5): DAMVIQNPRYQVTQFGKPVTLSCSQTLNHNVMYWYQQKSSQAPKLLFHYYDKDFNNEADTPDNFQSRRPNTSFCFLDIRSPGLGDTAMYLCATSRDEPYREETQYFGPGTRLLVL.

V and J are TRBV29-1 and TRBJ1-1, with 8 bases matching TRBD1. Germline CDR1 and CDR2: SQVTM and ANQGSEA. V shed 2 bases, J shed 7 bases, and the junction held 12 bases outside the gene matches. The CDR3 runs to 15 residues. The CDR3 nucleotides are TGCAGCGTTGAAAGGGGGCTGGACAGGGAGATTGAAGCTTTCTTT. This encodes CSVERGLDREIEAFF.